This entry concerns a single T cell receptor (beta chain). Its target is unknown. This sequence may be a read error, since a much larger clone differs from it by one base. The sample belongs to a study of T cell repertoires in cytomegalovirus infection. Study background: A matching HLA type, together with CMV infection, was signaled by public TCR beta signatures.

TCRdb processed the reads anew with MiXCR; each CDR3 protein has one entry. The sample yields 110,000 to 150,000 distinct CDR3 sequences, 6.5% seen once. Looked up from germline, CDR1 is MNHGY and CDR2 is SAAAGT. CDR3 length equals 15 residues. Notes on the study in general: CMV carriers with the relevant HLA were identified by cumulative public TCR beta family frequency. HLA-C-restricted CMV-specific TCR beta clonotypes prevailed in the ex vivo response.

This receptor was identified in a human donor in good health (CMV status not recorded). Some clones in this sample may be carry-over from other donors' samples. The sequencing input was PBMCs. The V gene is TRBV6-8, the J gene TRBJ2-2, with 11 bases that match TRBD2. DNA for the CDR3: TGTGCCAGCCCGACTAGCGGGGCGAACACCGGGGAGCTGGTTTTT. Encoded protein: CASPTSGANTGELVF.